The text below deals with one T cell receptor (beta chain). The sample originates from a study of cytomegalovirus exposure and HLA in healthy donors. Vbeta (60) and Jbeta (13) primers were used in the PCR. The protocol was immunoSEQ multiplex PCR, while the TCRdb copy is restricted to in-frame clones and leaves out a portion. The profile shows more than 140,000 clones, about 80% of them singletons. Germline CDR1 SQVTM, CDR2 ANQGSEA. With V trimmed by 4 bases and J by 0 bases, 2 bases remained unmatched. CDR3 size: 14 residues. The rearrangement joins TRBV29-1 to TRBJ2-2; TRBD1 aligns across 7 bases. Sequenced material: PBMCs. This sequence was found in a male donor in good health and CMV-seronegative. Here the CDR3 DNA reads TGCAGCGTTGCAGGGACAGCGAACACCGGGGAGCTGTTTTTT. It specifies CSVAGTANTGELFF.